This is a list of T cell receptor beta chains from one sample in a study of T cells after somatic rescue of genetic block. The protocol was immunoSEQ multiplex PCR, while the TCRdb copy is restricted to in-frame clones and leaves out a portion. Of some 67,000 clones in the sample, 92% were seen once. Sequenced input: peripheral blood mononuclear cells (PBMCs). These receptor sequences come from a man aged 35 to 55. Both conserved end residues are part of each CDR3. The D gene is left open where the match is weak. Clone size is given for some rows only: seen once, a few or many times, or a class if the clone is expanded.

d_call	clone_size	v_call	j_call	cdr3_nt	cdr3_aa
TRBD2	NA	TRBV5-1	TRBJ2-1	TGCGCCAGCAGCCCAGGGGGACTAGCGGATTACAATGAGCAGTTCTTC	CASSPGGLADYNEQFF
NA	NA	TRBV19	TRBJ1-5	TGTGCCAGTAGTTCTTGGACAGCGACCAATCAGCCCCAGCATTTT	CASSSWTATNQPQHF
NA	NA	TRBV19	TRBJ2-7	TGTGTCAGTAGTATAGATCTAGAATCGGGCGAGCAGTACTTC	CVSSIDLESGEQYF
NA	NA	TRBV15	TRBJ2-3	TGTGCCACCAGCAGAGGGGGGAGCACAGATACGCAGTATTTT	CATSRGGSTDTQYF
NA	NA	TRBV7-8	TRBJ2-5	TGTGCCAGCAGCTTAGCCCGGCAGGGATGGATTGAGACCCAGTACTTC	CASSLARQGWIETQYF
NA	once	TRBV6-6	TRBJ2-7	TGTGCCAGCAGTCTCCGGAGAAACTACGAGCAGTACTTC	CASSLRRNYEQYF
NA	NA	TRBV6-1	TRBJ2-7	TGTGCCAGCAGTGACCGCCGCTCCTACGAGCAGTACTTC	CASSDRRSYEQYF
TRBD1	NA	TRBV5-1	TRBJ2-7	TGCGCCAGCAGCTTGGAAAGGGGGCCGTACGAGCAGTACTTC	CASSLERGPYEQYF
NA	NA	TRBV7-2	TRBJ2-4	TGTGCCAGCAGCCCGTCGGGAATGTTCGAAAACATTCAGTACTTC	CASSPSGMFENIQYF
TRBD1	NA	TRBV11-2	TRBJ2-7	TGTGCCAGCAGCCCGCTGATGCAGACAGGGGGCTACGAGCAGTACTTC	CASSPLMQTGGYEQYF
NA	NA	TRBV9	TRBJ1-5	TGTGCCAGCAGCGTAGGTGGGAGCAATCAGCCCCAGCATTTT	CASSVGGSNQPQHF
NA	NA	TRBV18	TRBJ1-1	TGTGCCAGCTCTCTTGACACTGAAGCTTTCTTT	CASSLDTEAFF
NA	NA	TRBV13	TRBJ2-2	TGTGCCAGCAGCTTGGCCCGGGGAACCGGGGAGCTGTTTTTT	CASSLARGTGELFF
NA	NA	TRBV29-1	TRBJ2-5	TGCAGCGGGGGACACACCCAAGAGACCCAGTACTTC	CSGGHTQETQYF
TRBD2	NA	TRBV9	TRBJ2-1	TGTGCCAGCAGCGTAGTGAGTAGCGGGGGTTATGAGCAGTTCTTC	CASSVVSSGGYEQFF
NA	NA	TRBV5-1	TRBJ1-1	TGCGCCAGCAGCGCCGAGGGGGTTCCGAACACTGAAGCTTTCTTT	CASSAEGVPNTEAFF
NA	NA	TRBV2	TRBJ2-5	TGTGCCACGGAGAAGGGAAGAGAGACCCAGTACTTC	CATEKGRETQYF
NA	NA	TRBV5-4	TRBJ2-7	TGTGCCAGCAGCCTCCCGGGGACGGGGAGCTACGAGCAGTACTTC	CASSLPGTGSYEQYF
NA	NA	TRBV19	TRBJ2-2	TGTGCCAGTAGTATAGGGGGACACACCGGGGAGCTGTTTTTT	CASSIGGHTGELFF
TRBD2	NA	TRBV5-6	TRBJ2-7	TGTGCCAGCAGCGTAGGGACTAGCGCCTTCTACGAGCAGTACTTC	CASSVGTSAFYEQYF
NA	NA	TRBV11-2	TRBJ2-5	TGTGCCAGCAGCTTAGGCCGTAAACTCCAAGAGACCCAGTACTTC	CASSLGRKLQETQYF
NA	NA	TRBV6-6	TRBJ2-1	TGTGCCAGCAGGCCCGCAGGGCCGGGGAATGAGCAGTTCTTC	CASRPAGPGNEQFF
NA	NA	TRBV5-6	TRBJ1-1	TGTGCCAGCAGCCTAGCGGGGGGGGCCGAAGCTTTCTTT	CASSLAGGAEAFF
NA	NA	TRBV2	TRBJ2-7	TGTGCCAGCAGTGACGGGCAGGGTCCCTACGAGCAGTACTTC	CASSDGQGPYEQYF
NA	NA	TRBV27	TRBJ2-1	TGTGCCAGCAGCACAGCGGTTTACAATGAGCAGTTCTTC	CASSTAVYNEQFF
NA	NA	TRBV5-8	TRBJ2-1	TGTGCCAGCAGCTTGGCGGCCCTAGCGAGACTCAATGAGCAGTTCTTC	CASSLAALARLNEQFF
NA	NA	TRBV18	TRBJ1-4	TGTGCCAGCTCACCAGGACTGGTTGAAAAACTGTTTTTT	CASSPGLVEKLFF
NA	NA	TRBV25-1	TRBJ2-5	TGTGCCAGCACCCCTACGCAAGCTAAGGGGGAGACCCAGTACTTC	CASTPTQAKGETQYF
NA	NA	TRBV9	TRBJ1-2	TGTGCCAGCAGCGTAGTACCGGGGAACTATGGCTACACCTTC	CASSVVPGNYGYTF
TRBD2	NA	TRBV2	TRBJ2-1	TGTGCCAGCAGTGAGACTAGCGGGGGGACTATCGAGCAGTTCTTC	CASSETSGGTIEQFF
TRBD1	NA	TRBV7-3	TRBJ2-7	TGTGTCAGCAGCCCCGGACAGGGGGCGTACGAGCAGTACTTC	CVSSPGQGAYEQYF
TRBD2	NA	TRBV19	TRBJ2-2	TGTGCCAGTAGATTCAGGACTAGCGGGATTACCGGGGAGCTGTTTTTT	CASRFRTSGITGELFF
NA	once	TRBV7-9	TRBJ1-5	TGTGCCAGCAGCTTAGCGAGGGGGAACTATAGCAATCAGCCCCAGCATTTT	CASSLARGNYSNQPQHF
NA	NA	TRBV5-1	TRBJ1-5	TGCGCCAGCAGCTATGGAGGGGGTAGCAATCAGCCCCAGCATTTT	CASSYGGGSNQPQHF
TRBD2	NA	TRBV2	TRBJ2-1	TGTGCCAGCAGTGTACTAGCGGGGGCATACAATGAGCAGTTCTTC	CASSVLAGAYNEQFF
NA	NA	TRBV25-1	TRBJ2-5	TGTGCCAGCAGTGAAGGGGGGACAGAAGAGACCCAGTACTTC	CASSEGGTEETQYF
NA	NA	TRBV13	TRBJ2-7	TGTGCCAGCAGCCGCCGGGACCGATCCTACGAGCAGTACTTC	CASSRRDRSYEQYF
TRBD1	NA	TRBV16	TRBJ1-5	TGTGCCAGCAGCCAATTAAGACAGGGTACGGAGCCCCAGCATTTT	CASSQLRQGTEPQHF
NA	few	TRBV2	TRBJ1-5	TGTGCCAGCAGTGAAGGTAGCCCGAATCAGCCCCAGCATTTT	CASSEGSPNQPQHF
NA	NA	TRBV5-1	TRBJ2-7	TGCGCCAGCAGCTTGGTTGGCAGCTCCTACGAGCAGTACTTC	CASSLVGSSYEQYF
TRBD2	NA	TRBV4-3	TRBJ2-1	TGCGCCAGCAGCCAAGATTTCAGCGGGATAGTTTTAGGTGAGCAGTTCTTC	CASSQDFSGIVLGEQFF
NA	once	TRBV27	TRBJ2-2	TGTGCCAGCAGTTTTTTTCCCGGGGGCGGGGAGCTGTTTTTT	CASSFFPGGGELFF
NA	NA	TRBV9	TRBJ2-5	TGTGCCAGCAGCGTAGTACCGGACACAAAAGAGACCCAGTACTTC	CASSVVPDTKETQYF
TRBD2	NA	TRBV6-1	TRBJ2-7	TGTGCCAGCAGTGACGTAGGCGCCACACTAGCGGGACGCTCCTACGAGCAGTACTTC	CASSDVGATLAGRSYEQYF
TRBD2	few	TRBV28	TRBJ2-7	TGTGCCAGCAGTTTAAGAGGACTAGCGAGATACGAGCAGTACTTC	CASSLRGLARYEQYF
NA	NA	TRBV7-8	TRBJ1-5	TGTGCCAGCAGCTTAGATCCGGGGCAGGGCAATCAGCCCCAGCATTTT	CASSLDPGQGNQPQHF
NA	NA	TRBV19	TRBJ2-3	TGTGCCAGTAGTCCCGGGTGGACAGATACGCAGTATTTT	CASSPGWTDTQYF
NA	NA	TRBV6-6	TRBJ2-5	TGTGCCAGCGGCGTCTTGAAAGAGACCCAGTACTTC	CASGVLKETQYF
TRBD2	NA	TRBV6-6	TRBJ2-3	TGTGCCAGCAGTTACGAGGGTCTAAGCGGGAGGGCCTTT	CASSYEGLSGRAF
NA	NA	TRBV19	TRBJ1-1	TGTGCCAGTAGTATGGGCCTTCGGAACACTGAAGCTTTCTTT	CASSMGLRNTEAFF